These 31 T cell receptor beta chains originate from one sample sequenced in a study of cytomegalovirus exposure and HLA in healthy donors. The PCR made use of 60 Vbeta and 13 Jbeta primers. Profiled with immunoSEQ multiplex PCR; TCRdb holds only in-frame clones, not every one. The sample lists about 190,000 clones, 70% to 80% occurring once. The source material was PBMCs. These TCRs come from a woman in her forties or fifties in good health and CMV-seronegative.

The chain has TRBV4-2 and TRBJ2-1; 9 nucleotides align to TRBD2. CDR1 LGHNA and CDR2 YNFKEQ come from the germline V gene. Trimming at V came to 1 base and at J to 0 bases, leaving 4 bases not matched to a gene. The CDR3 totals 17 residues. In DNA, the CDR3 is TGTGCCAGCAGCCAAGCCCGTAGCGGGAGCTCCTACAATGAGCAGTTCTTC. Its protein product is CASSQARSGSSYNEQFF.

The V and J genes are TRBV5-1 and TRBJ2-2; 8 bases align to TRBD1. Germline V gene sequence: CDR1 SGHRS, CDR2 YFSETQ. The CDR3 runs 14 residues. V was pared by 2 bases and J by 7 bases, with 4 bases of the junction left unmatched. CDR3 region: CASSFDRGLGELFF. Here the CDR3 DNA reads TGCGCCAGCAGCTTTGACAGGGGACTCGGGGAGCTGTTTTTT. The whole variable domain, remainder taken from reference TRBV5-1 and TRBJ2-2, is KAGVTQTPRYLIKTRGQQVTLSCSPISGHRSVSWYQQTPGQGLQFLFEYFSETQRNKGNFPGRFSGRQFSNSRSEMNVSTLELGDSALYLCASSFDRGLGELFFGEGSRLTVL.

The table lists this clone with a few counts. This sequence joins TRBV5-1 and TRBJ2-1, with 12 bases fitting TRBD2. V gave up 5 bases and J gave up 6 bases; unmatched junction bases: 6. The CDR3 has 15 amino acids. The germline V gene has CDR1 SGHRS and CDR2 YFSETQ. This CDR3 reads CASRKTSGRGNEQFF. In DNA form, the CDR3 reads TGCGCCAGCAGGAAGACTAGCGGGAGAGGCAATGAGCAGTTCTTC.

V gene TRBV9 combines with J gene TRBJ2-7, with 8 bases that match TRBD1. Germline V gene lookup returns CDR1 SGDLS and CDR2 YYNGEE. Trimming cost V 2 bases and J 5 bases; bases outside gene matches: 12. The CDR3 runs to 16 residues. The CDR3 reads CASSVGALTGANEQYF. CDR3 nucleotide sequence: TGTGCCAGCAGCGTTGGGGCACTGACAGGGGCCAACGAGCAGTACTTC.

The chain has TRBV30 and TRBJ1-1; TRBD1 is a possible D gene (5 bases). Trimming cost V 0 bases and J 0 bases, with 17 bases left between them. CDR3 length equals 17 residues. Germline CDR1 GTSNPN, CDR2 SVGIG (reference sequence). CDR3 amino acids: CAWSVSRRAEMNTEAFF. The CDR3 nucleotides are TGTGCCTGGAGTGTCTCGCGCAGGGCCGAGATGAACACTGAAGCTTTCTTT. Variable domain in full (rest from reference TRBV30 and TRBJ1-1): SQTIHQWPATLVQPVGSPLSLECTVEGTSNPNLYWYRQAAGRGLQLLFYSVGIGQISSEVPQNLSASRPQDRQFILSSKKLLLSDSGFYLCAWSVSRRAEMNTEAFFGQGTRLTVV.

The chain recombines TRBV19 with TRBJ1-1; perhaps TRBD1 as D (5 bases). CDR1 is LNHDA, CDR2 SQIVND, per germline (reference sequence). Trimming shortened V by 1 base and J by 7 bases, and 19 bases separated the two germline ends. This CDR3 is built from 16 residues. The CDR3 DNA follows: TGTGCCAGTAGTATAGGGGGCTCTAGGGGAGGTGATGAAGCTTTCTTT. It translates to CASSIGGSRGGDEAFF.

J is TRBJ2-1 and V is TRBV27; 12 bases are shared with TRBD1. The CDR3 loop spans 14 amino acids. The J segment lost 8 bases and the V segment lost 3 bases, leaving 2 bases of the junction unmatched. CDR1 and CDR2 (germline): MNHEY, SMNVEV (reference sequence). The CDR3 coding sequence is TGTGCCAGCAGTTTCGGGACAGGGGGCGATGAGCAGTTCTTC. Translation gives CASSFGTGGDEQFF.

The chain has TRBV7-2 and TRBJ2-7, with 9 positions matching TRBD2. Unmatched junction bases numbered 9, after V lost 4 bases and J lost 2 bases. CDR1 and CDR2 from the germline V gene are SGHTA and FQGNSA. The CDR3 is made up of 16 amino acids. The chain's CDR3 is CASSYPGLAGTYEQYF. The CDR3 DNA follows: TGTGCCAGCAGCTACCCTGGTCTAGCGGGGACCTACGAGCAGTACTTC.

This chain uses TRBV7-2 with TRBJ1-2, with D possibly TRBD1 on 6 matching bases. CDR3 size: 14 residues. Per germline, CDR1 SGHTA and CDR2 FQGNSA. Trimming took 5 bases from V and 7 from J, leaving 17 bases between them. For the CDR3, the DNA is TGTGCCAGCAGCCCCCAGGGGCGGTGGGGTGGCTACACCTTC. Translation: CASSPQGRWGGYTF.

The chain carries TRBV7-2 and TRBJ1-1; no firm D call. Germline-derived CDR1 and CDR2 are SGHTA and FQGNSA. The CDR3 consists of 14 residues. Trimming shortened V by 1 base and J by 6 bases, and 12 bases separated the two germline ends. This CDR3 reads CASSLGGKRPEAFF. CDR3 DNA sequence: TGTGCCAGCAGCTTAGGAGGGAAAAGACCTGAAGCTTTCTTT. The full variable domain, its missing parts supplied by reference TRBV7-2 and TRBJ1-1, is GAGVSQSPSNKVTEKGKDVELRCDPISGHTALYWYRQSLGQGLEFLIYFQGNSAPDKSGLPSDRFSAERTGGSVSTLTIQRTQQEDSAVYLCASSLGGKRPEAFFGQGTRLTVV.

Here the CDR3 DNA reads TGCGCCAGCAGCTCGTCCGGGACAGGGAGCAATGAGCAGTTCTTC. This codes for CASSSSGTGSNEQFF. This sequence joins TRBV5-1 and TRBJ2-1, with 9 bases lining up with TRBD1. CDR3 length: 15 residues. Germline V gene sequence: CDR1 SGHRS, CDR2 YFSETQ. The junction had 7 bases not matched to a gene; V was cut back by 3 bases and J by 6 bases.

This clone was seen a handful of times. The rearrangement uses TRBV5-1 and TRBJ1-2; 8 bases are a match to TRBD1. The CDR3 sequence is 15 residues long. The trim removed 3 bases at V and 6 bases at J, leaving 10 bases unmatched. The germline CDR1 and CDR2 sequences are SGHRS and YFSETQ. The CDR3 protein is CASSSPDRDSDGYTF. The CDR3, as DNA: TGCGCCAGCAGCTCCCCGGACAGGGATTCTGATGGCTACACCTTC.

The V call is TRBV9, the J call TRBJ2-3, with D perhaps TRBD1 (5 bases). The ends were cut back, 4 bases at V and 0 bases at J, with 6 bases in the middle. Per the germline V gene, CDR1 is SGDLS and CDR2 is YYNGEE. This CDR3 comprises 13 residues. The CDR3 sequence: CASSRTSTDTQYF. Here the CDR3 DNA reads TGTGCCAGCAGCCGGACAAGCACAGATACGCAGTATTTT.

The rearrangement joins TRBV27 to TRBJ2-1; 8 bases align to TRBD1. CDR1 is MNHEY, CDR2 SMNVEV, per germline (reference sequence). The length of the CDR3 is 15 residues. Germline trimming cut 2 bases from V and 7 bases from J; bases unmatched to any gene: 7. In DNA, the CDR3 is TGTGCCAGCAGTTTAGCCAGGGGGGACAGGAATGAGCAGTTCTTC. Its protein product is CASSLARGDRNEQFF.

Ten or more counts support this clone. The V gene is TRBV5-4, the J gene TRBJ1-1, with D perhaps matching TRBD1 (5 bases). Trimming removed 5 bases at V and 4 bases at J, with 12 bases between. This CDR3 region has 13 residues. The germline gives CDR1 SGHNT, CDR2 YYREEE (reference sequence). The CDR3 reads CASSPPGGTEAFF. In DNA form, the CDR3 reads TGTGCCAGCAGTCCCCCCGGGGGCACTGAAGCTTTCTTT.

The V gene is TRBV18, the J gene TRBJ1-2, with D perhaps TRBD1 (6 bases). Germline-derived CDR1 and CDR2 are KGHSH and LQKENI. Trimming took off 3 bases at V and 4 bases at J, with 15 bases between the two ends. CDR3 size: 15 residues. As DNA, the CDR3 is TGTGCCAGCTCACCCGGGGGGGCCCAATCCTATGGCTACACCTTC. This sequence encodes CASSPGGAQSYGYTF.

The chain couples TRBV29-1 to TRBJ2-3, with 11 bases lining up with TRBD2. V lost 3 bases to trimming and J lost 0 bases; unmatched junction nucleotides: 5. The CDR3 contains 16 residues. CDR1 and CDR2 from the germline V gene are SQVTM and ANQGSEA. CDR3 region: CSVDGVAGGSTDTQYF. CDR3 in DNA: TGCAGCGTTGATGGTGTAGCGGGAGGGAGCACAGATACGCAGTATTTT.

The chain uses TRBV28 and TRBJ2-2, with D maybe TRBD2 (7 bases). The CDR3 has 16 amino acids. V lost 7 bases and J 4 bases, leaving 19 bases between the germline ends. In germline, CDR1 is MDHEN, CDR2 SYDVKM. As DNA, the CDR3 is TGTGCCAGCATCCCATGGGGGGGCGTTGTCACCGGGGAGCTGTTTTTT. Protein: CASIPWGGVVTGELFF.

CDR3 nucleotide sequence: TGTGCCAGCAGCTTAGATGGGCGAACTAATGAAAAACTGTTTTTT. Its protein product is CASSLDGRTNEKLFF. The rearrangement uses TRBV7-9 and TRBJ1-4; D ambiguous. The CDR3 loop spans 15 amino acids. V dropped 1 base and J dropped 1 base, with 7 bases sitting between them. Germline CDR1 reads SEHNR; CDR2 reads FQNEAQ (reference sequence).

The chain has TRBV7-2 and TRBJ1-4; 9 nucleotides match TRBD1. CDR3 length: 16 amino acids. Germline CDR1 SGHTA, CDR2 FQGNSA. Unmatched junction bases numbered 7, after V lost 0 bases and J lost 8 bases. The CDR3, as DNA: TGTGCCAGCAGCTTAGCGAGGACAGGGGTGGGGGAAAAACTGTTTTTT. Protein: CASSLARTGVGEKLFF.

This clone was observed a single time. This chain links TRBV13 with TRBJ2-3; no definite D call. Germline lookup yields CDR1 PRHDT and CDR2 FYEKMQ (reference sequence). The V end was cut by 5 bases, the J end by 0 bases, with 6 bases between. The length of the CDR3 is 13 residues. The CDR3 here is CASSRGSTDTQYF. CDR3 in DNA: TGTGCCAGCAGCCGAGGTAGCACAGATACGCAGTATTTT.

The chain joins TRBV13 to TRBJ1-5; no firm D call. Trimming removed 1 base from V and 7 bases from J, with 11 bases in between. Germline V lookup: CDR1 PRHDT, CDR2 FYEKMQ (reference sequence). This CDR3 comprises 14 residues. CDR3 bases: TGTGCCAGCAGCTTAGCGGGGAATAACCAGCCCCAGCATTTT. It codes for CASSLAGNNQPQHF. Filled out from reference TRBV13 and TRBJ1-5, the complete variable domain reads AAGVIQSPRHLIKEKRETATLKCYPIPRHDTVYWYQQGPGQDPQFLISFYEKMQSDKGSIPDRFSAQQFSDYHSELNMSSLELGDSALYFCASSLAGNNQPQHFGDGTRLSIL.

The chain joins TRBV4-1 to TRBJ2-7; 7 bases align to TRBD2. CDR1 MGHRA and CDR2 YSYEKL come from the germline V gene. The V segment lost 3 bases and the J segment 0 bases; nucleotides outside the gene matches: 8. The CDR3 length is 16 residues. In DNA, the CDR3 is TGCGCCAGCAGCCAGGTACTGGGGGGGAGCTCCTACGAGCAGTACTTC. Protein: CASSQVLGGSSYEQYF.

CDR3 region: CALRGTIDEKLFF. CDR3 sequence (DNA): TGTGCCCTGCGGGGGACAATTGATGAAAAACTGTTTTTT. The rearrangement links TRBV6-5 to TRBJ1-4; tentative D call: TRBD1 (6 bases). The ends were cut back, 11 bases at V and 6 bases at J, with 16 bases in the middle. Germline values: CDR1 MNHEY, CDR2 SVGAGI. The CDR3 covers 13 residues.

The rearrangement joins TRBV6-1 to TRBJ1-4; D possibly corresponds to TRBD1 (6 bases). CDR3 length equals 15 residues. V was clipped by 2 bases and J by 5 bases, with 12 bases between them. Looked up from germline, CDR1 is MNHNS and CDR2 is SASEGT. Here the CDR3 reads CASSETTGFNEKLFF. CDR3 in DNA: TGTGCCAGCAGTGAAACTACAGGGTTCAATGAAAAACTGTTTTTT.

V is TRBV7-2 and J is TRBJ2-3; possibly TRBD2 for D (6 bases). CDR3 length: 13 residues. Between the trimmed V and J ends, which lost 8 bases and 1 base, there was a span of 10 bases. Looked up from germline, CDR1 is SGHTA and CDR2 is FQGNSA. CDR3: CASGGPRTDTQYF. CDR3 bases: TGTGCCAGCGGAGGGCCTCGCACAGATACGCAGTATTTT.

CDR3 nucleotide sequence: TGTGCCAGCAGGTCGGGGGGGCGGTACAATGAGCAGTTCTTC. It yields the protein CASRSGGRYNEQFF. The chain links TRBV6-1 to TRBJ2-1; the match to TRBD2 covers 8 bases. The CDR3 consists of 14 residues. The trim removed 6 bases at V and 4 bases at J, leaving 5 bases unmatched. In germline, CDR1 is MNHNS, CDR2 SASEGT.

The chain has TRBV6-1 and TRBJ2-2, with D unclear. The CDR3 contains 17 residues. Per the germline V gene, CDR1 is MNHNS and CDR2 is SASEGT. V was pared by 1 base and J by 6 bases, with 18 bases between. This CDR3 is CASSEGPDMYPAGELFF. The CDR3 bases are TGTGCCAGCAGTGAAGGTCCCGACATGTACCCGGCCGGGGAGCTGTTTTTT.

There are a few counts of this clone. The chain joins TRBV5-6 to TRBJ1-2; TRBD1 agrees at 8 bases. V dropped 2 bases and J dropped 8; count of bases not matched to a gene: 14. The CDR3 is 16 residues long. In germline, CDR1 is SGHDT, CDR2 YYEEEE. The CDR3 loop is CASSFGWFQGAGGYTF. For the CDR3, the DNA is TGTGCCAGCAGCTTTGGTTGGTTTCAGGGGGCGGGAGGCTACACCTTC.

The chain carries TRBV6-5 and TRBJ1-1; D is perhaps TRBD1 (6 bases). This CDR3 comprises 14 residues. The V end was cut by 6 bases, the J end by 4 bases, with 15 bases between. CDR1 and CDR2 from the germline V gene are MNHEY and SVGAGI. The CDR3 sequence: CASRRPGGATEAFF. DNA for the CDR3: TGTGCCAGCAGACGTCCCGGGGGGGCCACTGAAGCTTTCTTT.

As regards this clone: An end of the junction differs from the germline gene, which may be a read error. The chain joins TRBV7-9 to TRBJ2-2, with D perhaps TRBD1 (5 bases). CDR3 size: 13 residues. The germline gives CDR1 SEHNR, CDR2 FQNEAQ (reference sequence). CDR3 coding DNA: TGTTCCAGCAGCTTAAGGGGCACCGGGGAGCTGTTTTTT. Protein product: CSSSLRGTGELFF.